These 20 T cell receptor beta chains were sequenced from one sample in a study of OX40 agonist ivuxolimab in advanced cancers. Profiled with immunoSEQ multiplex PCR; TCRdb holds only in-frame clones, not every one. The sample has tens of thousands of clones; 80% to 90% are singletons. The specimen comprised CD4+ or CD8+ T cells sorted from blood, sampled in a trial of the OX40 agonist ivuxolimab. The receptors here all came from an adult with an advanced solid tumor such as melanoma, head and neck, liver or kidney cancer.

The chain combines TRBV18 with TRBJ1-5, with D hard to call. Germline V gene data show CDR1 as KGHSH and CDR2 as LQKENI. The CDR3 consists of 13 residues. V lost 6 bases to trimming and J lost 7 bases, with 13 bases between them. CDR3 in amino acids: CASSQDDSQPQHF. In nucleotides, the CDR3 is TGTGCCAGCTCCCAGGATGATAGCCAGCCCCAGCATTTT. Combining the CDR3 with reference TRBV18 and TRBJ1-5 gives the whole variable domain NAGVMQNPRHLVRRRGQEARLRCSPMKGHSHVYWYRQLPEEGLKFMVYLQKENIIDESGMPKERFSAEFPKEGPSILRIQQVVRGDSAAYFCASSQDDSQPQHFGDGTRLSIL.

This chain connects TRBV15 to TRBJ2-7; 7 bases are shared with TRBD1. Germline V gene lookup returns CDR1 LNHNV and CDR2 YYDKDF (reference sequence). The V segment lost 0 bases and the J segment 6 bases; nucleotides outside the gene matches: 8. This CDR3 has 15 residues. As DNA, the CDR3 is TGTGCCACCAGCAGAGATTCTCACAGGGGTTTCGAGCAGTACTTC. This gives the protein CATSRDSHRGFEQYF.

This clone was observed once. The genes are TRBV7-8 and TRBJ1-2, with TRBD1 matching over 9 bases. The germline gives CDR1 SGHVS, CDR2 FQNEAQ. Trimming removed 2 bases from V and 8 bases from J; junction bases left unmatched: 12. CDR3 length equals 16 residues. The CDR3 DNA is TGTGCCAGCAGCTTAAACCCCCTGGGACAGGGAGGAGGCTACACCTTC. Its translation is CASSLNPLGQGGGYTF.

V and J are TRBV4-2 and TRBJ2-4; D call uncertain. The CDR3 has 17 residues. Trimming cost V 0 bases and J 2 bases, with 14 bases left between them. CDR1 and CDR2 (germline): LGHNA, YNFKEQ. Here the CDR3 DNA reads TGTGCCAGCAGCCAAGATTGGGGTTCCCCAACCAAAAACATTCAGTACTTC. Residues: CASSQDWGSPTKNIQYF.

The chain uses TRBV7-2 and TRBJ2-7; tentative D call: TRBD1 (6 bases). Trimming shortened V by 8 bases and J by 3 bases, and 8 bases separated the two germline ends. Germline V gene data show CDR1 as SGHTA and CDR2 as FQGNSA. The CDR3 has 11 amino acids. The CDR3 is CASGQLYEQYF. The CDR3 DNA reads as TGTGCCAGCGGACAGCTCTACGAGCAGTACTTC.

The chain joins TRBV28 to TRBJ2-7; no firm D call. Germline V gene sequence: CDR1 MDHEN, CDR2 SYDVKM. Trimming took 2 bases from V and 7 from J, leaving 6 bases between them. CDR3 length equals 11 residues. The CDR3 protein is CASSLPSEQYF. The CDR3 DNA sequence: TGTGCCAGCAGTTTACCTTCTGAGCAGTACTTC.

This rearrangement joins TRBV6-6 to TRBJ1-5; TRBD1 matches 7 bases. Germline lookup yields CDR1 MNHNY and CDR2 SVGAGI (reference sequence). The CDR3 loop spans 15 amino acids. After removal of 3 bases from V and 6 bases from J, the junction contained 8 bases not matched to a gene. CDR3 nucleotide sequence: TGTGCCAGCAGTTATCACAGGGGTGGGGGTCAGCCCCAGCATTTT. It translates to CASSYHRGGGQPQHF.

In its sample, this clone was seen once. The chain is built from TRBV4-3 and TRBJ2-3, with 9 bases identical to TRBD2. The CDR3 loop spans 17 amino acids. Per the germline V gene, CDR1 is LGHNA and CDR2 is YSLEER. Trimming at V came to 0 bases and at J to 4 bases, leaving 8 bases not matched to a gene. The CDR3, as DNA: TGCGCCAGCAGCCAAGAGTTTGGTAGCGGGGGTTCAGATACGCAGTATTTT. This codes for CASSQEFGSGGSDTQYF.

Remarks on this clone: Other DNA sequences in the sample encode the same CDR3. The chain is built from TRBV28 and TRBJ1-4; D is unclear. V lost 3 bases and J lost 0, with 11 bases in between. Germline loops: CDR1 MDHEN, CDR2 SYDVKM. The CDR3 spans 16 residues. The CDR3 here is CASSLTGRATNEKLFF. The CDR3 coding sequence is TGTGCCAGCAGTTTGACTGGCAGAGCAACTAATGAAAAACTGTTTTTT.

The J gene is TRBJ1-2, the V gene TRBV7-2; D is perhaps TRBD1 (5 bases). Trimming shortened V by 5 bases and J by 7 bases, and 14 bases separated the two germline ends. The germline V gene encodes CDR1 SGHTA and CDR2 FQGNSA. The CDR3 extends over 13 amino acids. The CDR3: CASSRDALGGYTF. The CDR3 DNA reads TGTGCCAGCAGCCGGGACGCTCTGGGTGGCTACACCTTC.

This CDR3 is CASSRTGVGGYTF. The CDR3 bases are TGTGCCAGCAGCCGGACAGGGGTAGGTGGCTACACCTTC. The chain joins TRBV5-4 to TRBJ1-2; 9 nucleotides align to TRBD1. Germline CDR1 is SGHNT and CDR2 is YYREEE (reference sequence). V gave up 4 bases and J gave up 7 bases; unmatched junction bases: 5. CDR3 length: 13 amino acids.

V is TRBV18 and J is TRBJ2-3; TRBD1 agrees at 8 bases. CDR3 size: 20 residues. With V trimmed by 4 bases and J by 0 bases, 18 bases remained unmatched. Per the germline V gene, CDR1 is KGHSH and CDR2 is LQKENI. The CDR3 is CASSRTNFGTGKTSTDTQYF. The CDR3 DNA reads TGTGCCAGCTCACGTACGAATTTCGGGACAGGCAAAACAAGCACAGATACGCAGTATTTT.

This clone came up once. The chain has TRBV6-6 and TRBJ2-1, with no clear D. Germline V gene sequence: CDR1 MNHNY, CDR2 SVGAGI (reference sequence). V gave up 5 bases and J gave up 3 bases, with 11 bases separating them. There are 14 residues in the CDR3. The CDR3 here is CASSDTVHYNEQFF. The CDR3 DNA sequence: TGTGCCAGCAGTGATACGGTTCACTACAATGAGCAGTTCTTC.

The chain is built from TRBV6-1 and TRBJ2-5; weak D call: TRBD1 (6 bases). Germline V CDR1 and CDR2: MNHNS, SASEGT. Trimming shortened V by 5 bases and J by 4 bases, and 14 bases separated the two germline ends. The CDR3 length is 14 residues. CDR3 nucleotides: TGTGCCAGCAGTCAAGACAGGAACTCAGAGACCCAGTACTTC. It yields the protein CASSQDRNSETQYF.

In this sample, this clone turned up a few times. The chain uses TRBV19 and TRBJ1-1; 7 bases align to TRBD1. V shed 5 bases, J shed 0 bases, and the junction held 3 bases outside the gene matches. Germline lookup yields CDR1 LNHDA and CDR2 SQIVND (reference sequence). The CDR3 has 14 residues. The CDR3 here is CASSEGQMNTEAFF. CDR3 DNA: TGTGCCAGTAGTGAGGGACAGATGAACACTGAAGCTTTCTTT.

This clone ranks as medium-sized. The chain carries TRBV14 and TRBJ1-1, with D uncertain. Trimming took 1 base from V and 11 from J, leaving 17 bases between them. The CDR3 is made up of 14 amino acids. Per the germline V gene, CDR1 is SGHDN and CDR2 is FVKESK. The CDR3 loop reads CASSQVLTNGNAFF. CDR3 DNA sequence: TGTGCCAGCAGCCAAGTTCTAACAAACGGAAATGCTTTCTTT.

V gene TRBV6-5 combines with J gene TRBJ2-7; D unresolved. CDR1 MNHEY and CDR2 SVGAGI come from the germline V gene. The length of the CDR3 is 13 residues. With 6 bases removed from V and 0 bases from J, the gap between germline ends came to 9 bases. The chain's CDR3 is CASRVLYSYEQYF. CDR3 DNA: TGTGCCAGCAGGGTACTATACTCCTACGAGCAGTACTTC.

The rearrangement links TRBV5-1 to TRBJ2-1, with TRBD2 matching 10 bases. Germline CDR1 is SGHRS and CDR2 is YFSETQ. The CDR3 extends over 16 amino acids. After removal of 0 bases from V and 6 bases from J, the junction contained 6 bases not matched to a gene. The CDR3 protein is CASSLEAGGMINEQFF. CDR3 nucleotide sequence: TGCGCCAGCAGCTTGGAAGCGGGGGGGATGATCAATGAGCAGTTCTTC.

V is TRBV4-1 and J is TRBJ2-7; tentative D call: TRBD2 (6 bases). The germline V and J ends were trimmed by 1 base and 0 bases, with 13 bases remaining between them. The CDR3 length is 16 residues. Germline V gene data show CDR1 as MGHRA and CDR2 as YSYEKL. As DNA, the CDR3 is TGCGCCAGCAGCCAAGGCCGGGGGTCGATCTCCTACGAGCAGTACTTC. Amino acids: CASSQGRGSISYEQYF.

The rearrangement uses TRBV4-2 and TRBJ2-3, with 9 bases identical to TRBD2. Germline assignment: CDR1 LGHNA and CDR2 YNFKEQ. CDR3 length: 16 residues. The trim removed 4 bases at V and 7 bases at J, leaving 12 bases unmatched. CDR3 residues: CASSRFGGGGGHTQYF. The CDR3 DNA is TGTGCCAGCAGCCGGTTTGGCGGGGGGGGAGGACATACGCAGTATTTT.